This T cell receptor beta chain was recovered during a study of T cell responses to AZD1222 COVID-19 vaccine. Study-wide findings and caveats: Spike-wide coverage was observed for vaccine-associated CD4 TCRs, with dominant responses at 160-218 and 743-854. Increased Spike-specific TCR breadth and depth were observed after two AZD1222 doses.

In regard to this clone: Its antigen is unknown.

With 4 bases removed from V and 6 bases from J, the gap between germline ends came to 13 bases. The CDR3 is 13 residues long. Looked up from germline, CDR1 is KGHSH and CDR2 is LQKENI. Clones were read by immunoSEQ multiplex PCR, and TCRdb kept only the in-frame ones, dropping some. The sample gives 80,000 to 90,000 clones, about 93% of which show up once; around 5.2% is in the top ten. Sequencing used peripheral blood, obtained on day 0 of MenACWY control vaccination. V usage is TRBV18 and J usage is TRBJ2-7, with D possibly TRBD1 on 6 matching bases. The TCR was taken from an adult in good health. The CDR3 nucleotides are TGTGCCAGCTCACGATCGACAGGCGGCGAGCAGTACTTC. Its translation is CASSRSTGGEQYF.